The 4 T cell receptor beta chains below come from one sample, sequenced in a study of blood T cell repertoires in COVID-19. Sequencing used immunoSEQ multiplex PCR; TCRdb keeps in-frame clones, though not all of them. The data show a few hundred thousand clones, with around four fifths seen just once and roughly 4.6% held by the top ten. The specimen sequenced was peripheral blood. These receptors were obtained from a man aged 55 to 70 who had recovered from COVID-19.

This clone was observed a single time. The CDR3 spells CASSLDRGSWETQYF. The CDR3 DNA sequence: TGCGCCAGCAGCTTAGACAGGGGGTCGTGGGAGACCCAGTACTTC. The J gene is TRBJ2-5, the V gene TRBV5-1; 9 bases fit TRBD1. The CDR3 has 15 amino acids. CDR1 and CDR2 (germline): SGHRS, YFSETQ. The ends lost 2 bases at V and 5 bases at J; junction bases unmatched: 7.

The CDR3 DNA is TGTGCCAGCTCACAGAGCTCCTACAATGAGCAGTTCTTC. Amino acid sequence: CASSQSSYNEQFF. The J gene is TRBJ2-1, the V gene TRBV18; D is unresolved. Trimming left V 4 bases short and J 0 bases short, with 4 bases between. This CDR3 has 13 amino acids. Germline lookup yields CDR1 KGHSH and CDR2 LQKENI.

The rearrangement links TRBV5-4 to TRBJ2-2; 8 bases agree with TRBD2. V dropped 6 bases and J dropped 4; count of bases not matched to a gene: 8. CDR1 SGHNT and CDR2 YYREEE come from the germline V gene (reference sequence). This CDR3 has 15 amino acids. The CDR3 nucleotides read TGTGCCAGCACGCGGGGGGCTCTGAGCACCGGGGAGCTGTTTTTT. This encodes CASTRGALSTGELFF. Together with reference TRBV5-4 and TRBJ2-2, the CDR3 gives the full variable domain: ETGVTQSPTHLIKTRGQQVTLRCSSQSGHNTVSWYQQALGQGPQFIFQYYREEENGRGNFPPRFSGLQFPNYSSELNVNALELDDSALYLCASTRGALSTGELFFGEGSRLTVL.

This clone was observed a handful of times. The gene calls are TRBV18 and TRBJ1-4, with D maybe TRBD1 (6 bases). Per germline, CDR1 KGHSH and CDR2 LQKENI. The CDR3 is 14 residues long. Trimming stripped 2 bases from V and 4 bases from J, with 8 bases between. CDR3 loop: CASSPVRGNEKLFF. The CDR3 DNA reads as TGTGCCAGCTCACCAGTCAGGGGTAATGAAAAACTGTTTTTT.